A single T cell receptor (beta chain) is shown here with its context. Its antigen is unknown. These data originate in a study of CD8 T cells in Susac syndrome. Study-wide points: The study conceded that relatively few individuals underwent its TCR sequencing and HLA analysis.

Controls matched for age and sex were healthy donors. TEMRA cells were enriched by FACS, while CD8+ and CD4+ T cells were obtained through a negative isolation that was performed magnetically. Reverse transcription of about 0.5 to 1 ug RNA was carried out with random hexamers. Coverage of TCR beta CDR3 amplification by immunoSEQ multiplex PCR extended to 54 Vbeta and 13 Jbeta. TCRdb processed the immunoSEQ multiplex PCR reads anew with MiXCR; each CDR3 protein has one entry. The sample lists some 160,000 distinct CDR3 sequences; roughly 94% were seen once. Sequenced: CD4+ T cells from PBMCs. The TCR sequence derives from a human donor in good health.

As DNA, the CDR3 is TGTGCCTGGATGGTGCTGGGCAGGCGGTCCTACGAGCAGTACTTC. Translated, it gives CAWMVLGRRSYEQYF. The rearrangement links TRBV30 to TRBJ2-7; D uncertain. The V end was cut by 4 bases, the J end by 1 base, with 17 bases between. There are 15 residues in the CDR3. CDR1 is GTSNPN, CDR2 SVGIG, per germline (reference sequence).